One T cell receptor beta chain is described in this entry. Per the original methods: By means of reference gene primer amplification, nucleated cell counts were estimated. Only in-frame clones appear in the TCRdb table, and some are missing; sequencing was by immunoSEQ multiplex PCR. Clone size and V and J calls were adopted from that table, with D and trimming inferred from the DNA. This table has about 260,000 clones, roughly nine tenths appearing once. This sample is drawn from a study of blood T cell repertoires in COVID-19. At the level of the study: COVID-19 samples from acute and convalescent phases originated in the United States, Italy and Spain. PBMCs, B-cell-depleted T cells, or T cells were the source of the cDNA or gDNA that made up the material.

This CDR3 region has 15 residues. Germline V gene data show CDR1 as MDHEN and CDR2 as SYDVKM. V shed 2 bases and J 3 bases; nucleotides not matched to a gene: 7. The sequenced sample was peripheral blood. This clonotype originated in a woman aged 45-65 years who had recovered from COVID-19. The V gene is TRBV28, the J gene TRBJ2-7; 7 nucleotides agree with TRBD2. Here the CDR3 reads CASSLAGTGGYEQYF. CDR3 DNA: TGTGCCAGCAGTTTAGCCGGGACGGGGGGCTACGAGCAGTACTTC.